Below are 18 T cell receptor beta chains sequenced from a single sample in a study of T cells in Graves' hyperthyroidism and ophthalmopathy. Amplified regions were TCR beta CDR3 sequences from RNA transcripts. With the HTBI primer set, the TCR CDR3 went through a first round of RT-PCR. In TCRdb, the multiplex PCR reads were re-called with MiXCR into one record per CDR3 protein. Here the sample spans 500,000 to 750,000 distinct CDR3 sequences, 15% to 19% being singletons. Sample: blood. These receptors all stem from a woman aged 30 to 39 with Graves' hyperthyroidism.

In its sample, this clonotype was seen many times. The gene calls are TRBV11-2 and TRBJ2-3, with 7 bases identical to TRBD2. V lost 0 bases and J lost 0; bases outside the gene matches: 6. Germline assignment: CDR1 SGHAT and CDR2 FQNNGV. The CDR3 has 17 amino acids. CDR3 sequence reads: CASSLDGLAASTDTQYF. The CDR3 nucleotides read TGTGCCAGCAGCTTAGATGGGCTAGCGGCTAGCACAGATACGCAGTATTTT.

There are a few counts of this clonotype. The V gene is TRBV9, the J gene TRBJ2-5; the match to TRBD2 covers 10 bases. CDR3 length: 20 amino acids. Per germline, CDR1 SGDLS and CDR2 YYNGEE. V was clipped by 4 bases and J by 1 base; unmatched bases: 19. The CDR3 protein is CASSTRTSGTQGPLQETQYF. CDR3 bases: TGTGCCAGCAGCACCCGGACTAGCGGTACTCAAGGCCCCCTCCAAGAGACCCAGTACTTC.

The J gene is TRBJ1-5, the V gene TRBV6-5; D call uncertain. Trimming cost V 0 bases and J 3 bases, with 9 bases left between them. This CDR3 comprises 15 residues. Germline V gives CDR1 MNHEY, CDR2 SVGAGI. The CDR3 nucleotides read TGTGCCAGCAGTTACTCGGGCGTGGACAATCAGCCCCAGCATTTT. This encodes CASSYSGVDNQPQHF.

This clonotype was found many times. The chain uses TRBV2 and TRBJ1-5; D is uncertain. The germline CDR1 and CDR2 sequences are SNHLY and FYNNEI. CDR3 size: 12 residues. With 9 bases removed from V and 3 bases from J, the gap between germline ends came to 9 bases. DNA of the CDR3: TGTGCCAGTAATGGGGACAATCAGCCCCAGCATTTT. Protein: CASNGDNQPQHF.

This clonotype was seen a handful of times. CDR3 residues: CASPGRIDEQYF. The CDR3 DNA is TGTGCCAGCCCAGGTCGCATTGACGAGCAGTACTTC. This chain links TRBV6-7 with TRBJ2-7; no clear D. TRBV6-7 is noted as an ORF with a role that remains uncertain. This CDR3 spans 12 amino acids. The V end lost 8 bases, the J end lost 5 bases, and 13 bases lay between the germline ends.

The CDR3 spells CASRSLIGLAGVEQFF. In DNA form, the CDR3 reads TGCGCCAGCAGGTCGCTAATCGGACTAGCGGGAGTTGAGCAGTTCTTC. The V call is TRBV5-1, the J call TRBJ2-1; 13 bases are shared with TRBD2. CDR1 and CDR2 from the germline V gene are SGHRS and YFSETQ. With 5 bases clipped from V and 9 bases from J, the junction kept 11 bases outside the gene matches. The CDR3 spans 16 residues.

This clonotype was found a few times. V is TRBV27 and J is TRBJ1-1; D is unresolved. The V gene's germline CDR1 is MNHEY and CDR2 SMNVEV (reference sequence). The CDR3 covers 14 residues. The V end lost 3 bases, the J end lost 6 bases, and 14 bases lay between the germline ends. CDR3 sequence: CASSFLPDRPEAFF. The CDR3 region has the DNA TGTGCCAGCAGTTTCCTCCCTGACCGGCCTGAAGCTTTCTTT.

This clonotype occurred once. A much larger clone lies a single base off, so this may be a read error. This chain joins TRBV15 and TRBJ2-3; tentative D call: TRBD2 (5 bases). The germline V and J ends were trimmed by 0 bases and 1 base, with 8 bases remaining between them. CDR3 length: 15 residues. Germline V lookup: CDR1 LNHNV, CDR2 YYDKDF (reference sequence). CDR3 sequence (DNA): TGTGCCACCAGCAGAGACGGGGAAGGCACAGATACGCAGTATTTT. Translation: CATSRDGEGTDTQYF.

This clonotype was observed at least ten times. The CDR3 is CASRRGGNTGELFF. The CDR3 bases are TGTGCCAGCCGACGTGGGGGAAACACCGGGGAGCTGTTTTTT. This sequence joins TRBV27 and TRBJ2-2; D possibly matches TRBD1 or TRBD2 (5 bases each). CDR1 is MNHEY and CDR2 is SMNVEV in the germline V gene (reference sequence). There are 14 residues in the CDR3. The V gene lost 8 bases and the J gene lost 2 bases, with 12 bases spanning the gap.

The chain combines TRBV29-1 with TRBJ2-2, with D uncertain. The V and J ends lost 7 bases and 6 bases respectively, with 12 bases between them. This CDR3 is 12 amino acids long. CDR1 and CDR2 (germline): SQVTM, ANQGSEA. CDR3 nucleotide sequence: TGCAGCGCTCTATTTCTGCCCGGGGAGCTGTTTTTT. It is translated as CSALFLPGELFF.

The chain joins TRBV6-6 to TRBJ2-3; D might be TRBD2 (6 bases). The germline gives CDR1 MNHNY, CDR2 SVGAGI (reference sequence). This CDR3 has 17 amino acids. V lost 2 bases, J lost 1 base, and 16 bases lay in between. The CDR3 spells CASSYLRLAEGTDTQYF. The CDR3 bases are TGTGCCAGCAGTTACCTCCGTTTAGCGGAGGGCACAGATACGCAGTATTTT.

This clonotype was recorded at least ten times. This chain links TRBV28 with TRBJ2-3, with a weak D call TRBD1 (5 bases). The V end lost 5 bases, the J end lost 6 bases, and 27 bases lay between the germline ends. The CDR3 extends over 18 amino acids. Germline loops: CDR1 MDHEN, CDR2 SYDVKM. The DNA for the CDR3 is TGTGCCAGCAGTAGCTCCCCACTACAGGTGCACCCCGGCGATACGCAGTATTTT. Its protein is CASSSSPLQVHPGDTQYF.

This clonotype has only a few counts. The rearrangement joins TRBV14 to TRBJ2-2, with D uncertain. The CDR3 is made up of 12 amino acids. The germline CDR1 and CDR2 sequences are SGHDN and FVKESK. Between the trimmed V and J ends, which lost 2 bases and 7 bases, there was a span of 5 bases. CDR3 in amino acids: CASSQWGGELFF. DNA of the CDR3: TGTGCCAGCAGCCAATGGGGCGGGGAGCTGTTTTTT.

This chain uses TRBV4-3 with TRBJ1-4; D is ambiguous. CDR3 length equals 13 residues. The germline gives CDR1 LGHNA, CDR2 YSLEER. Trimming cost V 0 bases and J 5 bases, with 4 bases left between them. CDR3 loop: CASSQDRNEKLFF. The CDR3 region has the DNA TGCGCCAGCAGCCAAGACAGGAATGAAAAACTGTTTTTT.

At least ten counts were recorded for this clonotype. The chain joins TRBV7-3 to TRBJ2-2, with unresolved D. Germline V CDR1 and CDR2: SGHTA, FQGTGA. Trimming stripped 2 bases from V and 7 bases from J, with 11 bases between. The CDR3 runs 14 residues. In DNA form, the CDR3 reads TGTGCCAGCAGCTTAGGTCCCCATGACGGGGAGCTGTTTTTT. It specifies CASSLGPHDGELFF.

DNA of the CDR3: TGTGCCAGCAGTTTAACCGGGATAGCGGGCAGCTCCTACAATGAGCAGTTCTTC. This translates into CASSLTGIAGSSYNEQFF. The chain employs TRBV27 and TRBJ2-1; 7 positions match TRBD2. The CDR3 has 18 residues. The V and J ends lost 2 bases and 0 bases, in that order; junction bases with no gene match: 10. Germline CDR1 reads MNHEY; CDR2 reads SMNVEV (reference sequence).

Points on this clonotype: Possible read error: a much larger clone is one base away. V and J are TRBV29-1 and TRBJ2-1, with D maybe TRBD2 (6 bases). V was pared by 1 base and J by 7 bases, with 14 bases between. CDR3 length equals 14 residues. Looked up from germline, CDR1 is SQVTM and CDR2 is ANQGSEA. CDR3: CSVEVMARGNEQFF. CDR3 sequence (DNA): TGCAGCGTTGAAGTAATGGCCCGGGGGAATGAGCAGTTCTTC.

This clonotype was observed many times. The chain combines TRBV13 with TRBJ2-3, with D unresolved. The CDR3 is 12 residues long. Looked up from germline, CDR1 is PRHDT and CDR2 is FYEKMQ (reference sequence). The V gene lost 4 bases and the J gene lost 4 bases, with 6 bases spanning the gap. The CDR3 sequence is CASSSPPDTQYF. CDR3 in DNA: TGTGCCAGCAGCTCCCCCCCAGATACGCAGTATTTT.